The sequence of this T cell receptor (beta chain) was determined in a study of T-cell reconstitution after alpha-beta-depleted transplantation in children. There are 16 residues in the CDR3. V was trimmed by 0 bases and J by 0 bases, leaving 9 bases between them. Germline assignment: CDR1 SGHTA and CDR2 FQGNSA. This clonotype appeared many times. Unique molecular identifiers were used to barcode this TCRbeta library. TCRdb analysed the PCR reads with MiXCR anew, one entry per CDR3 protein. The sample consists of roughly 350,000 distinct CDR3 sequences, over 9% of them appearing once. The chain joins TRBV7-2 to TRBJ2-1; tentatively, D is TRBD2 (6 bases). The sequence derives from a human donor who donated a stem cell graft to a child with acute lymphoblastic leukemia. Specimen: PBMCs from the stem cell graft donor, collected from the stem cell graft. As DNA, the CDR3 is TGTGCCAGCAGCTTAGCTGCGGGGAGCTCCTACAATGAGCAGTTCTTC. This gives the protein CASSLAAGSSYNEQFF.